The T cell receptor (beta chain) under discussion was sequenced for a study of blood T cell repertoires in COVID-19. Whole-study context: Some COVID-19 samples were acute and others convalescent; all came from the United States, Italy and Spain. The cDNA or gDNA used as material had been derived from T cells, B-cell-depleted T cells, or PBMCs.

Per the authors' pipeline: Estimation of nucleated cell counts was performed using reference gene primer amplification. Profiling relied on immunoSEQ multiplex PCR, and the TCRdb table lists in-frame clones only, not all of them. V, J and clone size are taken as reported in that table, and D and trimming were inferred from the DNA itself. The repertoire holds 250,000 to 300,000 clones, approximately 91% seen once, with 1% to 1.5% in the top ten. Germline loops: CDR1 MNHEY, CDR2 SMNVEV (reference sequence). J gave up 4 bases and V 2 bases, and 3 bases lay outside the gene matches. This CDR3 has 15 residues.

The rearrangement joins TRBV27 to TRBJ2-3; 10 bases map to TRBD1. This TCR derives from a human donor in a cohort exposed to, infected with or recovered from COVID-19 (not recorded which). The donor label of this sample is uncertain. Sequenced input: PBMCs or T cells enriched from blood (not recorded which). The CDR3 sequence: CASSLRTGGADTQYF. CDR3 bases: TGTGCCAGCAGTTTAAGGACAGGGGGTGCAGATACGCAGTATTTT.